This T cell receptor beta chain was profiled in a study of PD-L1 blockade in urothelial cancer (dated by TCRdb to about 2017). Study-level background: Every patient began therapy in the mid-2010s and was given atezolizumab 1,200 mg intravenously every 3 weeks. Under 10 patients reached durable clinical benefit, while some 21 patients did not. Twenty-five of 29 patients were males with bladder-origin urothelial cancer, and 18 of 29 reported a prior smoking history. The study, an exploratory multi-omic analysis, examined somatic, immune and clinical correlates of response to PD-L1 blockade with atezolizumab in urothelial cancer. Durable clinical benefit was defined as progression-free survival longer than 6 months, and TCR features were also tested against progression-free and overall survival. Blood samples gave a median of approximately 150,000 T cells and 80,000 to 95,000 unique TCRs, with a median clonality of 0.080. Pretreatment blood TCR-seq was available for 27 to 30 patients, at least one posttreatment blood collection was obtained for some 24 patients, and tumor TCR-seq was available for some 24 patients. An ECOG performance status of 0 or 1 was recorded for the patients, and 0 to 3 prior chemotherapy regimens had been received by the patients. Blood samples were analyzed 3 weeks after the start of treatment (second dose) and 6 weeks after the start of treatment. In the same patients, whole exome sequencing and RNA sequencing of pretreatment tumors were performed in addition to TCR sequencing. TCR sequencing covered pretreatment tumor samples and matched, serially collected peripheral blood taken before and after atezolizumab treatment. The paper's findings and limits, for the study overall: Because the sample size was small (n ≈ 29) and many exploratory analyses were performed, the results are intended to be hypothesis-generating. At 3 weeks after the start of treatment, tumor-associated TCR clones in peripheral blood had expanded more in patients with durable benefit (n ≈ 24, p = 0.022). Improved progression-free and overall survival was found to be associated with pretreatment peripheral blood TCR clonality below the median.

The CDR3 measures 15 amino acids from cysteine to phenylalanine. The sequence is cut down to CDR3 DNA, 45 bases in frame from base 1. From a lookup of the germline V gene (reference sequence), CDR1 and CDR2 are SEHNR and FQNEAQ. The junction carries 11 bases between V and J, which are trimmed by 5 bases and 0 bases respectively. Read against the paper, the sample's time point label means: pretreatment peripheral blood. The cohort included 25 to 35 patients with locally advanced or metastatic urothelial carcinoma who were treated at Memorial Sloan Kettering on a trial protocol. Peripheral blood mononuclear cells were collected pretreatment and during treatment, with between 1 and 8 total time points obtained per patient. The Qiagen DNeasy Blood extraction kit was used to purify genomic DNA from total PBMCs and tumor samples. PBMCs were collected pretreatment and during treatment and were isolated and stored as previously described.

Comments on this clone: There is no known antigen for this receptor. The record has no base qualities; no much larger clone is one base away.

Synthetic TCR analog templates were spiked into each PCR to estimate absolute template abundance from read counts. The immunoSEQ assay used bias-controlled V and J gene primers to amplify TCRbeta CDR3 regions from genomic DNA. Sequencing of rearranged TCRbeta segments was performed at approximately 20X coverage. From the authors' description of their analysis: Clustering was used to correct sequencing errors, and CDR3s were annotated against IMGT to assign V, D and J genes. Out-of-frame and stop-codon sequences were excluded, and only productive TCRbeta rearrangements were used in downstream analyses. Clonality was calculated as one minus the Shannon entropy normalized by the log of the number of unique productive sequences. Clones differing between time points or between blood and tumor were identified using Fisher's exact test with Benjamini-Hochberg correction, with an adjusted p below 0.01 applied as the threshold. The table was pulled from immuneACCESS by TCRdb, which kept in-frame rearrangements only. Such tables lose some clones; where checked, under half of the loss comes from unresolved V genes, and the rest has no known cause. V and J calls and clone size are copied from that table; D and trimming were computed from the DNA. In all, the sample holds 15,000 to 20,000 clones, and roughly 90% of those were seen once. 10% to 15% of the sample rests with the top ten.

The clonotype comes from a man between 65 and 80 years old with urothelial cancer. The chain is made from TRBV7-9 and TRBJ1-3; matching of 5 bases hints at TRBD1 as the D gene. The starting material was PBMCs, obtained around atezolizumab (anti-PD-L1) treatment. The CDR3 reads CASSPRVASGNTIYF. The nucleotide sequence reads TGTGCCAGCAGCCCCAGGGTGGCCTCTGGAAACACCATATATTTT.